This T cell receptor (beta chain) was captured in a study of shared clonotypes between healthy human individuals. TCRdb's copy holds only in-frame clones and misses some; the assay was immunoSEQ multiplex PCR. This table has about 380,000 clones, about 96% appearing once. The CDR3 extends over 16 amino acids. V lost 4 bases and J lost 4; bases outside the gene matches: 7. CDR1 SGHNT and CDR2 YYREEE come from the germline V gene (reference sequence). The sequence came from a young man in good health. The sample comprised memory CD8+ T cells sorted from blood. Subset described: CD45RO+ cells pooled with CCR7-negative TemRA cells. The chain has TRBV5-4 and TRBJ2-3; TRBD2 matches at 12 bases. The CDR3 sequence: CASSPGLAGISDTQYF. DNA of the CDR3: TGTGCCAGCAGCCCGGGACTAGCGGGTATCTCAGATACGCAGTATTTT.